This TCR beta chain was captured by sequencing in a study of graft-versus-host responses after intestinal transplantation. Clones were sequenced by immunoSEQ multiplex PCR, and TCRdb holds only the in-frame ones, with some missing. The sample records 95,000 to 110,000 clones, more than 75% being singletons. As regards this clone: What it binds is not known.

The CDR3 is 13 amino acids. Germline values: CDR1 MNHEY, CDR2 SVGAGI. Trimming removed 6 bases from V and 4 bases from J, with 13 bases in between. Study findings and constraints: GvH clones turned up in recipient marrow; some had shown up first in ileum or blood. When patients had graft-donor T cell macrochimerism, their allografts held high graft-versus-host to host-versus-graft clonal ratios.

The starting material was unstimulated CD4+ T cells sorted from spleen or lymph node cells, obtained before intestinal transplant. The clonotype comes from a human donor who received an intestinal transplant. V usage is TRBV6-5 and J usage is TRBJ2-7, with D maybe TRBD2 (6 bases). The CDR3: CASSAGSLYEQYF. In DNA, the CDR3 is TGTGCCAGCAGCGCCGGGAGCTTGTACGAGCAGTACTTC.